This T cell receptor (beta chain) was recovered during a study of graft-versus-host responses after intestinal transplantation. A word on this clone: Its antigen is not known.

Libraries were prepared by immunoSEQ multiplex PCR; TCRdb keeps only in-frame clonotypes and omits some of them. The sample includes tens of thousands of clones, roughly nine tenths of them seen just once. This CDR3 has 15 residues. Trimming pared 0 bases from V and 1 base from J, leaving 8 bases between. Germline V gene sequence: CDR1 SGDLS, CDR2 YYNGEE. Points from the study as a whole: The marrow of recipients harbored GvH clones, and ileum or blood showed some of them first.

The TCR was taken from a human donor who received an intestinal transplant. The rearrangement joins TRBV9 to TRBJ2-1; possible D gene TRBD2, 6 bases. Sequences were derived from unstimulated CD8+ T cells sorted from spleen or lymph node cells, sampled before intestinal transplant. The CDR3 DNA follows: TGTGCCAGCAGCGTAGCGGGAGATTCCTACAATGAGCAGTTCTTC. This codes for CASSVAGDSYNEQFF.